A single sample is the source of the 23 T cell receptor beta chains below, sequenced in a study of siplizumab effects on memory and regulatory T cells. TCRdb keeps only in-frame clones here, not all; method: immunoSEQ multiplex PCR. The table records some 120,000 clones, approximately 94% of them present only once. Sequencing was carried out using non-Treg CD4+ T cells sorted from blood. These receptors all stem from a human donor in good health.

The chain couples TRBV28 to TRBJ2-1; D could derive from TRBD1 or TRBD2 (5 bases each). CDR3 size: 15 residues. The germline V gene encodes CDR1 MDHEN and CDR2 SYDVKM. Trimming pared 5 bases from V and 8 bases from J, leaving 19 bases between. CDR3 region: CASSLKRDPFYEQFF. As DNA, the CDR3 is TGTGCCAGCAGTCTTAAAAGGGACCCTTTTTATGAGCAGTTCTTC. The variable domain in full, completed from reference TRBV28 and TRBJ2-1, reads DVKVTQSSRYLVKRTGEKVFLECVQDMDHENMFWYRQDPGLGLRLIYFSYDVKMKEKGDIPEGYSVSREKKERFSLILESASTNQTSMYLCASSLKRDPFYEQFFGPGTRLTVL.

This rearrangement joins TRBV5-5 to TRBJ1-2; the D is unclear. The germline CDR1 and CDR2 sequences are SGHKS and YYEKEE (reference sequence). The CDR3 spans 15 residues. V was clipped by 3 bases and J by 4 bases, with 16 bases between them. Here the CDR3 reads CASSSSESGVYGYTF. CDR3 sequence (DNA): TGTGCCAGCAGCTCCTCCGAATCTGGCGTCTATGGCTACACCTTC.

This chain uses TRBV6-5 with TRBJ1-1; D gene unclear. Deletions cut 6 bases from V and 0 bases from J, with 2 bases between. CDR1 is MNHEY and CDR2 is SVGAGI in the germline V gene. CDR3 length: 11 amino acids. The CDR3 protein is CASRVNTEAFF. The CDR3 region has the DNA TGTGCCAGCAGGGTGAACACTGAAGCTTTCTTT.

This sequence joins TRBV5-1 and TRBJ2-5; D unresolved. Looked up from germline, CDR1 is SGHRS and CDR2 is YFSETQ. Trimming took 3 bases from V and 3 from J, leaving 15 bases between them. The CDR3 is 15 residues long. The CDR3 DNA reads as TGCGCCAGCAGCTCCGATGAACGCCTAAAAGAGACCCAGTACTTC. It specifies CASSSDERLKETQYF.

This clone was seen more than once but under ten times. This CDR3 reads CATTGQGATGELFF. The CDR3 DNA reads as TGTGCCACTACCGGACAGGGGGCGACCGGGGAGCTGTTTTTT. The chain joins TRBV2 to TRBJ2-2; 11 nucleotides agree with TRBD1. The V gene end was trimmed by 10 bases and the J gene end by 5 bases; junction bases not matched to a gene: 6. Germline lookup yields CDR1 SNHLY and CDR2 FYNNEI. The length of the CDR3 is 14 residues.

In DNA, the CDR3 is TGCGCCAGCAGTCAATCTTCGAGGGGTTGTCCATGTCGGGTACTACACAATGAGCAGTTCTTC. Translation gives CASSQSSRGCPCRVLHNEQFF. The genes are TRBV23-1 and TRBJ2-1, with D perhaps given as TRBD1 or TRBD2 (5 bases each). TRBV23-1 is filed as an ORF, its function uncertain. Trimming removed 0 bases at V and 5 bases at J, with 29 bases between. The CDR3 extends over 21 amino acids.

Written as DNA, the CDR3 is TGTGCCAGCAGCGCCCATCAAGAGACCCAGTACTTC. It codes for CASSAHQETQYF. The V call is TRBV9, the J call TRBJ2-5; no definite D call. The V and J ends lost 3 bases and 2 bases respectively, with 5 bases between them. This CDR3 region has 12 residues. CDR1 SGDLS and CDR2 YYNGEE come from the germline V gene.

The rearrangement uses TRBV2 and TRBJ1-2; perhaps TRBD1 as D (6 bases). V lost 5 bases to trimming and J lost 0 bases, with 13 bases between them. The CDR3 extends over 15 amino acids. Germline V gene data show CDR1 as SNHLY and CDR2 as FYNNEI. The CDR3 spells CASSQDRSTNYGYTF. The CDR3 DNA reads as TGTGCCAGCAGTCAGGACAGATCGACTAACTATGGCTACACCTTC.

This chain's CDR3 is CASRYSSASYNEQFF. The CDR3 DNA sequence: TGTGCCAGCAGATATAGCTCTGCGTCCTACAATGAGCAGTTCTTC. The chain carries TRBV7-8 and TRBJ2-1, with D uncertain. V was trimmed by 6 bases and J by 1 base, leaving 13 bases between them. The CDR3 has 15 residues. Germline values: CDR1 SGHVS, CDR2 FQNEAQ.

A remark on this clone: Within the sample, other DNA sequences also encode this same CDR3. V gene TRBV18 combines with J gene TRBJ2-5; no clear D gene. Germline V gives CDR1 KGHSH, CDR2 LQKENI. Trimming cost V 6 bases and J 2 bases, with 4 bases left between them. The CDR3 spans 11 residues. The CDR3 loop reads CASSPQETQYF. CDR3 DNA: TGTGCCAGCTCCCCTCAAGAGACCCAGTACTTC. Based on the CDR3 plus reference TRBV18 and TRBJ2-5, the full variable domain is NAGVMQNPRHLVRRRGQEARLRCSPMKGHSHVYWYRQLPEEGLKFMVYLQKENIIDESGMPKERFSAEFPKEGPSILRIQQVVRGDSAAYFCASSPQETQYFGPGTRLLVL.

The DNA of the CDR3 is TGTGCCAGCAGCCGGGCCGGGACAGACTACGAGCAGTACTTC. This translates into CASSRAGTDYEQYF. The chain combines TRBV7-9 with TRBJ2-7; TRBD1 agrees at 7 bases. Trimming at V came to 5 bases and at J to 3 bases, leaving 7 bases not matched to a gene. The V gene's germline CDR1 is SEHNR and CDR2 FQNEAQ (reference sequence). This CDR3 is built from 14 residues.

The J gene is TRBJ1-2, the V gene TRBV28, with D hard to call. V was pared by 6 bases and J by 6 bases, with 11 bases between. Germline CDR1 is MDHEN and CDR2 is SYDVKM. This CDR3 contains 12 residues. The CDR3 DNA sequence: TGTGCCAGCAGCCAGATCGGGAATGGCTACACCTTC. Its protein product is CASSQIGNGYTF.

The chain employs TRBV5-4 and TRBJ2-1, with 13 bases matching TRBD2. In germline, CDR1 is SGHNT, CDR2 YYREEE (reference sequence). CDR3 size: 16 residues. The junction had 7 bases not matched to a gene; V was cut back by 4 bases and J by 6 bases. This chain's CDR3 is CASSLPGLAGFNEQFF. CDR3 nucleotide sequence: TGTGCCAGCAGCCTACCGGGACTAGCGGGATTCAATGAGCAGTTCTTC.

This CDR3 is CASSPGSKAFF. The CDR3 nucleotides read TGTGCCAGCTCCCCCGGGAGCAAAGCTTTCTTT. The V call is TRBV18, the J call TRBJ1-1; no firm D call. Germline V gene data show CDR1 as KGHSH and CDR2 as LQKENI. Trimming shortened V by 6 bases and J by 9 bases, and 11 bases separated the two germline ends. There are 11 residues in the CDR3.

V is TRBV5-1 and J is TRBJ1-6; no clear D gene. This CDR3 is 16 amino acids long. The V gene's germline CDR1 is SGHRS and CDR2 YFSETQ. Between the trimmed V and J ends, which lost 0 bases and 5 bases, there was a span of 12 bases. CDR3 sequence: CASSLGGIGNNSPLHF. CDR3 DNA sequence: TGCGCCAGCAGCTTGGGAGGAATAGGGAATAATTCACCCCTCCACTTT.

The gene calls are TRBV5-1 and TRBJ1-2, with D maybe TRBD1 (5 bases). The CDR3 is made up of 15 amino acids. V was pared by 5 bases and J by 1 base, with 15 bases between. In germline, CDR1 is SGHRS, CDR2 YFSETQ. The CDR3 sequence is CASRQSFRDNYGYTF. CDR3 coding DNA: TGCGCCAGCAGGCAGAGTTTCAGGGATAACTATGGCTACACCTTC.

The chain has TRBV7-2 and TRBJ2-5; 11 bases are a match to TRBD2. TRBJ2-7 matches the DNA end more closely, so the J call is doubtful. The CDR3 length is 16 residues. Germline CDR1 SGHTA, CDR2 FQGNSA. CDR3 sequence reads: CASSRSTSGSTYEQYF. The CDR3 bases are TGTGCCAGCAGCCGAAGTACTAGCGGGAGTACCTACGAGCAGTACTTC.

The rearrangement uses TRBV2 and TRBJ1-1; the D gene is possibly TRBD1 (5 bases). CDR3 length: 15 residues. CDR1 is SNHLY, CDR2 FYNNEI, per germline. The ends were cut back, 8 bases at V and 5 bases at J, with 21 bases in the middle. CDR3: CASLRVLGAGTEAFF. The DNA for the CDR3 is TGTGCCAGCCTCAGGGTTTTAGGGGCTGGGACTGAAGCTTTCTTT.

CDR3 coding DNA: TGTGCCAGCAGTTTGTCTGGACAGGGCCTCCCAGATACGCAGTATTTT. It specifies CASSLSGQGLPDTQYF. The chain couples TRBV6-5 to TRBJ2-3; 8 nucleotides match TRBD1. The CDR3 is 16 residues long. Germline-derived CDR1 and CDR2 are MNHEY and SVGAGI. Trimming took 4 bases from V and 4 from J; bases not matched to a gene: 10.

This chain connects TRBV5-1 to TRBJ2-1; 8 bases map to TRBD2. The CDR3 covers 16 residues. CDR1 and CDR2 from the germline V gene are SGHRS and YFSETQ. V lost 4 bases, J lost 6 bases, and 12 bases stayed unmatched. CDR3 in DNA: TGCGCCAGCAGCGCAACTAGCGGCGGAAATTTCAATGAGCAGTTCTTC. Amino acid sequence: CASSATSGGNFNEQFF.

Written as DNA, the CDR3 is TGTGCCAGCAGCCCCCGGACTAGCGGGTTTCTTTATGAGCAGTTCTTC. Translating gives CASSPRTSGFLYEQFF. J is TRBJ2-1 and V is TRBV9; 11 bases are shared with TRBD2. This CDR3 is built from 16 residues. The germline CDR1 and CDR2 sequences are SGDLS and YYNGEE. V was clipped by 4 bases and J by 8 bases; unmatched bases: 11.

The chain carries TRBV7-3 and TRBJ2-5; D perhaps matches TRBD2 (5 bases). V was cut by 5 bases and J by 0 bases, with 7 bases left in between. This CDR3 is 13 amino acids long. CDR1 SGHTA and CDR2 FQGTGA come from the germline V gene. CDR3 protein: CASSRRDQETQYF. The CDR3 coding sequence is TGTGCCAGCAGCCGGCGGGACCAAGAGACCCAGTACTTC. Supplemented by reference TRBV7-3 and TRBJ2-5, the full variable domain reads GAGVSQTPSNKVTEKGKYVELRCDPISGHTALYWYRQSLGQGPEFLIYFQGTGAADDSGLPNDRFFAVRPEGSVSTLKIQRTERGDSAVYLCASSRRDQETQYFGPGTRLLVL.

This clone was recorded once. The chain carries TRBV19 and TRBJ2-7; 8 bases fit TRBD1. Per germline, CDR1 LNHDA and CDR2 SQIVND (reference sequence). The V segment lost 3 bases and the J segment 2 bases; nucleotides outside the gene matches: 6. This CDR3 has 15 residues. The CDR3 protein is CASSMAGTGAYEQYF. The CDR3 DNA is TGTGCCAGTAGTATGGCGGGGACAGGCGCCTACGAGCAGTACTTC.